These 4 T cell receptor beta chains were all obtained from the same sample, sequenced in a study of early T cells in non-severe SARS-CoV-2 infection. TCRdb ran MiXCR on the 5' RACE reads and lists one entry per CDR3 protein. The profile shows approximately 47,000 distinct CDR3 sequences, over 5% of them singletons. This material consisted of whole blood, taken at baseline. The receptor set was obtained from an adult who was a healthcare worker with PCR-confirmed SARS-CoV-2 infection or an uninfected control (not recorded which).

Many counts were recorded for this clonotype. CDR3 loop: CASSRGINYGYTF. CDR3 nucleotide sequence: TGTGCCAGCAGTCGAGGGATTAACTATGGCTACACCTTC. The rearrangement joins TRBV6-5 to TRBJ1-2; D gene unclear. Germline V gives CDR1 MNHEY, CDR2 SVGAGI. The CDR3 is 13 amino acids. Trimming cost V 5 bases and J 1 base, with 8 bases left between them.

This clonotype was detected many times. V gene TRBV29-1 combines with J gene TRBJ1-2, with TRBD1 as a possible D gene (6 bases). The germline CDR1 and CDR2 sequences are SQVTM and ANQGSEA. The ends were cut back, 0 bases at V and 4 bases at J, with 12 bases in the middle. CDR3 length: 14 amino acids. CDR3 DNA: TGCAGCGTTGAAGATAGGAGGGGGGTCTATGGCTACACCTTC. Amino acid sequence: CSVEDRRGVYGYTF.

A few counts support this clonotype. The V and J genes are TRBV5-1 and TRBJ2-1, with TRBD2 as a possible D gene (6 bases). The germline V gene encodes CDR1 SGHRS and CDR2 YFSETQ. CDR3 length: 16 residues. The V and J ends lost 0 bases and 0 bases respectively, with 10 bases between them. CDR3 protein: CASSLGAGSSYNEQFF. CDR3 DNA sequence: TGCGCCAGCAGCTTGGGGGCGGGGAGCTCCTACAATGAGCAGTTCTTC.

Many counts were recorded for this clonotype. This rearrangement joins TRBV12-3 or TRBV12-4 to TRBJ2-1; 7 bases are a match to TRBD1. The CDR3 has 15 residues. V trimming: 6 bases; J trimming: 5 bases; junction bases outside the gene matches: 10. DNA of the CDR3: TGTGCCAGCAGCTCCCCGGGACAGAGAGACAATGAGCAGTTCTTC. As protein: CASSSPGQRDNEQFF.